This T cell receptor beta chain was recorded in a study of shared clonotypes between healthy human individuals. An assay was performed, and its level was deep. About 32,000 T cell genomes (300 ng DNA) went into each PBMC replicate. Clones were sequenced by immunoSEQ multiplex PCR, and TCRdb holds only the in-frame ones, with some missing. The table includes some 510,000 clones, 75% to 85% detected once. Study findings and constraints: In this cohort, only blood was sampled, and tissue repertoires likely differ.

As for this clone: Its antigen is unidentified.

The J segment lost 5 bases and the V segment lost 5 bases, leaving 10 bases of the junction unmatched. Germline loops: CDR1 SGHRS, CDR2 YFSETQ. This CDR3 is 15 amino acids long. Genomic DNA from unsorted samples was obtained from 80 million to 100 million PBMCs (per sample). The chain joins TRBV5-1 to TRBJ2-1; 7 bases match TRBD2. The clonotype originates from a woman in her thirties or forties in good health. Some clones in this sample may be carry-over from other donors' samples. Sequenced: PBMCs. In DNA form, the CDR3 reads TGCGCCAGCAGTCTGGGCGGGAGTGACGACAATGAGCAGTTCTTC. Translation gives CASSLGGSDDNEQFF.